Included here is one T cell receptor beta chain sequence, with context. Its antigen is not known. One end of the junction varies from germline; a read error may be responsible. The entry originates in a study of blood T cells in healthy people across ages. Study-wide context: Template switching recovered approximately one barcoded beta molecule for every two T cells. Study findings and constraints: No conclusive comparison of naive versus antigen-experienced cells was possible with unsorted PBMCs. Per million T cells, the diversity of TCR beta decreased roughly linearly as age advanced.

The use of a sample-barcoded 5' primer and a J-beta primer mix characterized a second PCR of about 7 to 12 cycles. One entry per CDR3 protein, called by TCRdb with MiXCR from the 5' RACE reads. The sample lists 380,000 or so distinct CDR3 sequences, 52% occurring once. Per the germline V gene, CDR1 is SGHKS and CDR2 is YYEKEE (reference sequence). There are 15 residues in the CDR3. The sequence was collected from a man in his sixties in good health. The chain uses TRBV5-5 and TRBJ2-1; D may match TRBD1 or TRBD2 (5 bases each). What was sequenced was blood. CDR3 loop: CASSPGTGPYNEQFF. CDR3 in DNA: TGCGCCAGCAGCCCGGGGACGGGCCCCTACAATGAGCAGTTCTTC.